The 22 T cell receptor beta chains below come from one sample, sequenced in a study of vaccination effects on CD4 cells after COVID-19. The table came from immunoSEQ multiplex PCR; TCRdb's copy has only in-frame clones and leaves some out. The repertoire holds more than 40,000 clones, around three quarters seen once, with more than 13% in the top ten. Prior to sequencing, the ViraFEST assay stimulated PBMC with viral peptide pools, which expanded the antigen-specific CD4+ T cells. Culturing for 10 days preceded CD4+ T cell isolation. Participants got two doses of BNT162b2 or mRNA-1273 vaccine. What these receptors recognize is not known. The material was CD4+ T cells from PBMCs cultured with HCoV-OC43 spike peptides, obtained after COVID-19 vaccination. As for subset: HCoV-OC43 spike overlapping peptide pool stimulation. The receptors were gathered from a human donor who received a COVID-19 vaccine.

The rearrangement uses TRBV7-7 and TRBJ2-3; a weak D match, TRBD1 (6 bases). This CDR3 contains 15 residues. Germline CDR1 and CDR2: SSHAT and FNYEAQ (reference sequence). The germline V and J ends were trimmed by 5 bases and 0 bases, with 12 bases remaining between them. For the CDR3, the DNA is TGTGCCAGCAGCCCCGGGACAATGAGCACAGATACGCAGTATTTT. Amino acids: CASSPGTMSTDTQYF.

This clone was detected a few times. The V and J genes are TRBV4-2 and TRBJ2-3; 8 bases line up with TRBD2. This CDR3 spans 16 amino acids. The junction had 12 bases not matched to a gene; V was cut back by 4 bases and J by 6 bases. Germline loops: CDR1 LGHNA, CDR2 YNFKEQ. CDR3 in DNA: TGTGCCAGCAGCCTCAACCAAGCGGGAGAATCGGATACGCAGTATTTT. Translating it yields CASSLNQAGESDTQYF.

The V gene is TRBV10-1, the J gene TRBJ2-3; D gene ambiguous. This CDR3 contains 12 residues. Deletions cut 6 bases from V and 3 bases from J, with 7 bases between. The germline CDR1 and CDR2 sequences are WNHNN and SYGVQD (reference sequence). CDR3 sequence: CASRGITDTQYF. The CDR3 DNA is TGCGCCAGCAGAGGGATTACAGATACGCAGTATTTT.

About this clone itself: The sample contains more than one DNA sequence encoding this CDR3. The V call is TRBV6-4, the J call TRBJ1-1; 7 bases match TRBD1. CDR1 and CDR2 from the germline V gene are MRHNA and SNTAGT. Trimming at V came to 6 bases and at J to 2 bases, leaving 3 bases not matched to a gene. CDR3 size: 13 residues. CDR3 amino acids: CASRRTGNTEAFF. The CDR3 region has the DNA TGTGCCAGCAGGAGGACAGGTAACACTGAAGCTTTCTTT.

This rearrangement joins TRBV4-1 to TRBJ2-1; D call uncertain. V shed 4 bases and J shed 0 bases, with 16 bases lying between them. CDR1 is MGHRA, CDR2 YSYEKL, per germline. CDR3 length: 17 amino acids. CDR3 nucleotide sequence: TGCGCCAGCAGCCCCGGTATACTCGGGCGCTCCTACAATGAGCAGTTCTTC. The encoded protein is CASSPGILGRSYNEQFF.

This chain joins TRBV5-1 and TRBJ2-2; D is unresolved. The germline V gene has CDR1 SGHRS and CDR2 YFSETQ. V dropped 7 bases and J dropped 1 base, with 11 bases sitting between them. CDR3 length: 14 amino acids. This CDR3 reads CASFKNRNTGELFF. CDR3 in DNA: TGCGCCAGCTTTAAGAACAGGAACACCGGGGAGCTGTTTTTT.

V usage is TRBV7-9 and J usage is TRBJ1-6, with D unresolved. The CDR3 runs to 14 residues. V was trimmed by 1 base and J by 10 bases, leaving 11 bases between them. From germline, CDR1 is SEHNR and CDR2 FQNEAQ (reference sequence). CDR3 amino acids: CASSLGSRESPLHF. The CDR3 DNA reads TGTGCCAGCAGCTTAGGGAGCCGGGAGTCACCCCTCCACTTT.

The chain is built from TRBV19 and TRBJ1-2; no clear D. Germline V gene sequence: CDR1 LNHDA, CDR2 SQIVND (reference sequence). This CDR3 is 12 amino acids long. V lost 11 bases, J lost 5 bases, and 15 bases lay in between. The CDR3 coding sequence is TGTGCCTGCCGACAAACACTTTATGGCTACACCTTC. Encoded protein: CACRQTLYGYTF.

V and J are TRBV19 and TRBJ1-6, with TRBD1 as a possible D gene (5 bases). V lost 5 bases to trimming and J lost 6 bases, with 14 bases between them. From germline, CDR1 is LNHDA and CDR2 SQIVND (reference sequence). The CDR3 runs to 15 residues. The CDR3: CASSYGRDGNSPLHF. DNA for the CDR3: TGTGCCAGTAGTTACGGCAGGGACGGTAATTCACCCCTCCACTTT.

J is TRBJ1-5 and V is TRBV27, with D unclear. This CDR3 region has 12 residues. Germline V CDR1 and CDR2: MNHEY, SMNVEV (reference sequence). Trimming removed 3 bases from V and 9 bases from J, with 9 bases in between. The CDR3: CASSFGSGPQHF. Written as DNA, the CDR3 is TGTGCCAGCAGTTTTGGGTCGGGGCCCCAGCATTTT.

The rearrangement joins TRBV30 to TRBJ1-4, with TRBD1 identical over 11 bases. Trimming cost V 2 bases and J 2 bases; bases outside gene matches: 13. There are 19 residues in the CDR3. Germline CDR1 reads GTSNPN; CDR2 reads SVGIG (reference sequence). The CDR3 is CAWSSRRTGGIMTNEKLFF. CDR3 DNA: TGTGCCTGGAGTAGCCGCCGGACAGGGGGCATTATGACTAATGAAAAACTGTTTTTT.

This clone occurred a few times. V gene TRBV7-9 combines with J gene TRBJ1-5; a weak D match, TRBD1 (5 bases). Germline-derived CDR1 and CDR2 are SEHNR and FQNEAQ (reference sequence). CDR3 length: 12 residues. V was shortened by 5 bases and J by 8 bases, with 10 bases between the two germline ends. CDR3 loop: CASSRGEEPQHF. The CDR3 DNA follows: TGTGCCAGCAGCCGAGGGGAGGAGCCCCAGCATTTT.

V gene TRBV2 combines with J gene TRBJ2-2; 8 nucleotides match TRBD1. V dropped 4 bases and J dropped 1; count of bases not matched to a gene: 2. The CDR3 length is 15 residues. CDR1 is SNHLY and CDR2 is FYNNEI in the germline V gene. This CDR3 is CASSVGQGNTGELFF. The CDR3 DNA is TGTGCCAGCAGTGTCGGACAGGGGAACACCGGGGAGCTGTTTTTT.

V is TRBV5-1 and J is TRBJ2-7; D perhaps matches TRBD1 (5 bases). Trimming left V 4 bases short and J 3 bases short, with 11 bases between. In germline, CDR1 is SGHRS, CDR2 YFSETQ. The CDR3 is 13 residues long. The chain's CDR3 is CASSPQDGYEQYF. CDR3 in DNA: TGCGCCAGCAGCCCACAGGACGGCTACGAGCAGTACTTC.

The chain combines TRBV2 with TRBJ2-5, with 10 bases identical to TRBD2. The J segment lost 7 bases and the V segment lost 4 bases, leaving 9 bases of the junction unmatched. Germline assignment: CDR1 SNHLY and CDR2 FYNNEI. This CDR3 has 15 amino acids. The CDR3 DNA sequence: TGTGCCAGCAGTGTGCGGACTAGCGGAGAAGGGACCCAGTACTTC. Translating it yields CASSVRTSGEGTQYF.

The rearrangement joins TRBV6-5 to TRBJ2-3; 8 nucleotides line up with TRBD2. This CDR3 comprises 15 residues. The V and J ends lost 6 bases and 0 bases, in that order; junction bases with no gene match: 5. Germline values: CDR1 MNHEY, CDR2 SVGAGI. CDR3 nucleotide sequence: TGTGCCAGCAGATTTAGCGGGGCTAGCACAGATACGCAGTATTTT. Protein: CASRFSGASTDTQYF.

This clone was seen once. The V call is TRBV5-3, the J call TRBJ2-1; perhaps TRBD2 as D (5 bases). TRBV5-3 is an open reading frame whose function is uncertain. Trimming took 3 bases from V and 10 from J, leaving 17 bases between them. The CDR3 has 14 amino acids. For the CDR3, the DNA is TGTGCCAGAAGCTGGATTCTCAAGCGGACCGAGCAGTTCTTC. Protein: CARSWILKRTEQFF.

The rearrangement uses TRBV24-1 and TRBJ2-1; no reliable D call. The length of the CDR3 is 15 residues. V lost 2 bases, J lost 0 bases, and 7 bases lay in between. Germline values: CDR1 KGHDR, CDR2 SFDVKD. This CDR3 reads CATSDSGSSYNEQFF. Here the CDR3 DNA reads TGTGCCACCAGTGATTCCGGAAGCTCCTACAATGAGCAGTTCTTC.

V is TRBV10-3 and J is TRBJ2-7; no clear D. V was trimmed by 4 bases and J by 3 bases, leaving 13 bases between them. The CDR3 sequence is 14 residues long. Germline V gene data show CDR1 as ENHRY and CDR2 as SYGVKD. The CDR3 protein is CAISAQLGNYEQYF. Written as DNA, the CDR3 is TGTGCCATCAGTGCTCAACTGGGAAACTACGAGCAGTACTTC.

The chain recombines TRBV6-5 with TRBJ1-5; D is ambiguous. The CDR3 totals 14 residues. V shed 5 bases and J shed 7 bases, with 15 bases lying between them. CDR1 MNHEY and CDR2 SVGAGI come from the germline V gene. The CDR3 is CASSIRRGGQPQHF. CDR3 nucleotides: TGTGCCAGCAGTATACGACGAGGAGGGCAGCCCCAGCATTTT.

The V call is TRBV5-1, the J call TRBJ1-5; TRBD1 matches at 9 bases. This CDR3 has 17 amino acids. The V gene's germline CDR1 is SGHRS and CDR2 YFSETQ. Trimming took 1 base from V and 1 from J; bases not matched to a gene: 6. The CDR3 DNA reads as TGCGCCAGCAGCTTGACACCGGGACAGGGAAGCAATCAGCCCCAGCATTTT. It translates to CASSLTPGQGSNQPQHF.

This clone was counted a few times. The V and J genes are TRBV7-9 and TRBJ2-1; 10 bases match TRBD2. V lost 5 bases and J lost 9; bases outside the gene matches: 7. Germline V CDR1 and CDR2: SEHNR, FQNEAQ (reference sequence). The CDR3 contains 14 residues. This CDR3 is CASSPRAGGGEQFF. In DNA, the CDR3 is TGTGCCAGCAGCCCCAGAGCGGGAGGGGGTGAGCAGTTCTTC.